The 21 T cell receptor beta chains reported below all come from one sample, sequenced in a study of identical twins. TCRdb redid the calling of the 5' RACE reads with MiXCR, one entry per CDR3 protein. The table includes just over 500,000 distinct CDR3 sequences, roughly a fifth detected once. These sequences were also reported in another study, on T cells expressing NK-cell markers.

Sequenced: CD4+ T cells sorted from blood. These receptors originate from a woman between 18 and 29 years old in good health.

The chain recombines TRBV5-1 with TRBJ2-3, with 8 bases matching TRBD1. CDR3 size: 13 residues. The V gene end was trimmed by 3 bases and the J gene end by 6 bases; junction bases not matched to a gene: 3. Per germline, CDR1 SGHRS and CDR2 YFSETQ. The chain's CDR3 is CASSSDRADTQYF. The CDR3 DNA reads as TGCGCCAGCAGCTCGGACAGGGCGGATACGCAGTATTTT.

In this sample, this clonotype turned up a few times. The chain links TRBV12-3 or TRBV12-4 to TRBJ1-2, with D unresolved. CDR3 length equals 14 residues. Trimming stripped 0 bases from V and 4 bases from J, with 9 bases between. The CDR3 sequence: CASSLARVSYGYTF. The DNA of the CDR3 is TGTGCCAGCAGTTTAGCGAGGGTCTCCTATGGCTACACCTTC.

This sequence joins TRBV5-6 and TRBJ2-1, with 9 bases aligning to TRBD1. Germline V gene sequence: CDR1 SGHDT, CDR2 YYEEEE. This CDR3 is 17 amino acids long. V lost 4 bases, J lost 4 bases, and 12 bases stayed unmatched. The CDR3 DNA reads TGTGCCAGCAGCCCAAGGTTCGGACAGGGGAAATACAATGAGCAGTTCTTC. Its translation is CASSPRFGQGKYNEQFF.

The table lists this clonotype with many counts. V usage is TRBV24-1 and J usage is TRBJ2-2; D is uncertain. The V end was cut by 12 bases, the J end by 4 bases, with 11 bases between. This CDR3 region has 12 residues. Germline CDR1 KGHDR, CDR2 SFDVKD. The CDR3 reads CAAGWATGELFF. CDR3 nucleotides: TGTGCCGCCGGATGGGCCACCGGGGAGCTGTTTTTT.

This clonotype was observed at least ten times. The rearrangement links TRBV4-3 to TRBJ1-2; TRBD1 is a possible D gene (6 bases). V lost 0 bases and J lost 9, with 17 bases in between. The germline CDR1 and CDR2 sequences are LGHNA and YSLEER. The CDR3 extends over 15 amino acids. CDR3 residues: CASSQEIRGQSSYTF. Written as DNA, the CDR3 is TGCGCCAGCAGCCAAGAGATCCGGGGGCAATCCAGCTACACCTTC.

This clonotype occurred many times. The chain has TRBV10-1 and TRBJ2-3; TRBD2 might be the D (6 bases). The CDR3 spans 12 residues. V was clipped by 3 bases and J by 8 bases, with 9 bases between them. Germline CDR1 is WNHNN and CDR2 is SYGVQD (reference sequence). DNA of the CDR3: TGCGCCAGCAGTGACCCGGGGGTTACGCAGTATTTT. As protein: CASSDPGVTQYF.

The chain uses TRBV15 and TRBJ2-3; TRBD1 matches at 8 bases. CDR3 length equals 14 residues. In germline, CDR1 is LNHNV, CDR2 YYDKDF (reference sequence). The trim removed 6 bases at V and 1 base at J, leaving 3 bases unmatched. CDR3 sequence: CATRTTGGTDTQYF. CDR3 nucleotides: TGTGCCACCAGAACGACAGGGGGCACAGATACGCAGTATTTT.

This clonotype was detected only a few times. This sequence joins TRBV2 and TRBJ2-1; the D is unclear. CDR3 length: 11 residues. Trimming took off 4 bases at V and 11 bases at J, with 9 bases between the two ends. CDR1 and CDR2 (germline): SNHLY, FYNNEI. The CDR3 DNA is TGTGCCAGCAGTGGGGATCAGAAGCAGTTCTTC. Its translation is CASSGDQKQFF.

This clonotype was counted between two and nine times. V usage is TRBV6-1 and J usage is TRBJ2-6; D is possibly TRBD1 or TRBD2 (5 bases each). The CDR3 totals 19 residues. Germline V CDR1 and CDR2: MNHNS, SASEGT. Trimming took off 4 bases at V and 0 bases at J, with 19 bases between the two ends. The CDR3 DNA sequence: TGTGCCAGCAGTGTCGACGCCGGGACCGGATACTCTGGGGCCAACGTCCTGACTTTC. Translation: CASSVDAGTGYSGANVLTF.

This rearrangement joins TRBV5-1 to TRBJ2-7, with D unclear. V lost 3 bases and J lost 2, with 12 bases in between. Germline V gene data show CDR1 as SGHRS and CDR2 as YFSETQ. The CDR3 length is 14 residues. The CDR3 bases are TGCGCCAGCAGCTACCAAAAACACCCCTACGAGCAGTACTTC. Amino acid sequence: CASSYQKHPYEQYF.

This clonotype was found a few times. The V call is TRBV7-9, the J call TRBJ1-1, with D possibly being TRBD1 (5 bases). V was clipped by 5 bases and J by 6 bases, with 13 bases between them. The CDR3 totals 13 residues. Germline V gene data show CDR1 as SEHNR and CDR2 as FQNEAQ (reference sequence). Here the CDR3 reads CASSRDPKAEAFF. The CDR3 DNA sequence: TGTGCCAGCAGCCGGGACCCCAAGGCTGAAGCTTTCTTT.

This clonotype has just a few counts. The rearrangement joins TRBV7-9 to TRBJ2-1, with 12 nucleotides matching TRBD2. Germline assignment: CDR1 SEHNR and CDR2 FQNEAQ (reference sequence). Trimming took 5 bases from V and 4 from J; bases not matched to a gene: 9. This CDR3 has 17 amino acids. DNA of the CDR3: TGTGCCAGCAGCGCGGGGCCGGGACTAGCGGGTTACAATGAGCAGTTCTTC. Amino acid sequence: CASSAGPGLAGYNEQFF.

This clonotype was picked up a small number of times. This chain connects TRBV6-2 or TRBV6-3 to TRBJ2-1; 7 bases fit TRBD2. The trim removed 7 bases at V and 0 bases at J, leaving 12 bases unmatched. This CDR3 comprises 17 residues. Per germline, CDR1 MNHEY and CDR2 SVGEGT. The CDR3 reads CASTRFRDYSSYNEQFF. The DNA for the CDR3 is TGTGCCAGCACCCGATTCAGGGACTACAGCTCCTACAATGAGCAGTTCTTC.

The chain employs TRBV5-1 and TRBJ1-5, with unresolved D. CDR1 and CDR2 (germline): SGHRS, YFSETQ. The V and J ends lost 1 base and 4 bases respectively, with 9 bases between them. CDR3 length: 14 amino acids. CDR3 region: CASSLRPENQPQHF. DNA for the CDR3: TGCGCCAGCAGCTTGCGACCGGAAAATCAGCCCCAGCATTTT.

The chain employs TRBV5-1 and TRBJ2-1; 10 positions agree with TRBD2. CDR1 and CDR2 from the germline V gene are SGHRS and YFSETQ. The CDR3 length is 14 residues. Unmatched junction bases numbered 4, after V lost 4 bases and J lost 6 bases. Here the CDR3 DNA reads TGCGCCAGCAGCACCGCTAGCGGGAGCAATGAGCAGTTCTTC. As protein: CASSTASGSNEQFF.

This clonotype appeared many times. CDR3 loop: CASSLSRGGDTQYF. CDR3 nucleotide sequence: TGTGCCAGCAGCTTATCCAGGGGGGGAGATACGCAGTATTTT. The genes are TRBV7-2 and TRBJ2-3; tentatively, D is TRBD1 or TRBD2 (7 bases each). V lost 2 bases to trimming and J lost 5 bases, with 11 bases between them. Germline CDR1 reads SGHTA; CDR2 reads FQGNSA. The CDR3 sequence is 14 residues long.

This sequence joins TRBV6-6 and TRBJ2-2; no definite D call. The CDR3 runs 12 residues. V was trimmed by 6 bases and J by 6 bases, leaving 8 bases between them. CDR1 is MNHNY, CDR2 SVGAGI, per germline (reference sequence). This CDR3 reads CASSPTAGELFF. The CDR3 region has the DNA TGTGCCAGCAGCCCCACCGCCGGGGAGCTGTTTTTT.

In its sample, this clonotype was seen a few times. The V gene is TRBV12-5, the J gene TRBJ2-1; 13 bases are shared with TRBD2. Germline V gene sequence: CDR1 LGHNT, CDR2 FRNRAP. The J segment lost 7 bases and the V segment lost 5 bases, leaving 5 bases of the junction unmatched. This CDR3 is 15 amino acids long. CDR3 residues: CASGRGTSGDNEQFF. CDR3 nucleotide sequence: TGTGCTAGTGGTCGCGGGACTAGCGGGGATAATGAGCAGTTCTTC. The variable domain in full, completed from reference TRBV12-5 and TRBJ2-1, reads DARVTQTPRHKVTEMGQEVTMRCQPILGHNTVFWYRQTMMQGLELLAYFRNRAPLDDSGMPKDRFSAEMPDATLATLKIQPSEPRDSAVYFCASGRGTSGDNEQFFGPGTRLTVL.

The rearrangement links TRBV20-1 to TRBJ2-5; 7 bases are shared with TRBD1. There are 12 residues in the CDR3. Germline CDR1 is DFQATT and CDR2 is SNEGSKA (reference sequence). V trimming: 4 bases; J trimming: 9 bases; junction bases outside the gene matches: 8. The CDR3 region is CSAIDRDAAQYF. CDR3 nucleotides: TGCAGTGCTATTGACAGGGATGCGGCCCAGTACTTC.

This clonotype was seen only a few times. The V gene is TRBV12-3 or TRBV12-4, the J gene TRBJ2-7; unclear D gene. The V gene lost 7 bases and the J gene lost 6 bases, with 16 bases spanning the gap. This CDR3 region has 13 residues. This chain's CDR3 is CASTPWLQGEQYF. The CDR3 nucleotides are TGTGCCAGCACCCCTTGGCTCCAAGGCGAGCAGTACTTC.

This clonotype was seen once. CDR3 nucleotide sequence: TGTGCCAGTCTTAAGGCTAGCGAGCAGTACTTC. Translated, it gives CASLKASEQYF. This chain links TRBV6-2 or TRBV6-3 with TRBJ2-7, with D unclear. The CDR3 sequence is 11 residues long. Germline CDR1 is MNHEY and CDR2 is SVGEGT. V was shortened by 9 bases and J by 6 bases, with 12 bases between the two germline ends.